These 19 T cell receptor beta chains were all obtained from the same sample, sequenced in a study of T-cell memory formation after mild COVID-19. In TCRdb, the 5' RACE reads were re-called with MiXCR into one record per CDR3 protein. The sample consists of approximately 260,000 distinct CDR3 sequences, more than 15% of them appearing once. Sequenced: PBMCs or a T cell subset sorted from them (not recorded which). Source of these receptors: a man younger than 35 who had mild COVID-19 (a few samples of this study predate the infection). Cell type and time point are not known.

Ten or more counts support this clonotype. The CDR3 DNA reads TGCGCCAGCAGCCACGGGACAGGCTACAATGAGCAGTTCTTC. Translation gives CASSHGTGYNEQFF. The V and J genes are TRBV4-3 and TRBJ2-1; 8 bases agree with TRBD1. The CDR3 length is 14 residues. V trimming: 3 bases; J trimming: 3 bases; junction bases outside the gene matches: 1. CDR1 and CDR2 (germline): LGHNA, YSLEER.

The chain combines TRBV29-1 with TRBJ2-5; D is ambiguous. Germline V gene data show CDR1 as SQVTM and CDR2 as ANQGSEA. The length of the CDR3 is 14 residues. V was trimmed by 3 bases and J by 2 bases, leaving 13 bases between them. Here the CDR3 DNA reads TGCAGCGTTGAGTTTTCTACCTTTCAAGAGACCCAGTACTTC. It is translated as CSVEFSTFQETQYF. The complete variable domain, with remaining parts taken from reference TRBV29-1 and TRBJ2-5, reads SAVISQKPSRDICQRGTSLTIQCQVDSQVTMMFWYRQQPGQSLTLIATANQGSEATYESGFVIDKFPISRPNLTFSTLTVSNMSPEDSSIYLCSVEFSTFQETQYFGPGTRLLVL.

V is TRBV5-5 and J is TRBJ1-2, with D unclear. The length of the CDR3 is 12 residues. The germline CDR1 and CDR2 sequences are SGHKS and YYEKEE (reference sequence). Trimming stripped 2 bases from V and 8 bases from J, with 10 bases between. CDR3 residues: CASSLGLRGYTF. CDR3 coding DNA: TGTGCCAGCAGCTTAGGATTGAGGGGCTACACCTTC.

The J gene is TRBJ1-4, the V gene TRBV10-3; 8 nucleotides line up with TRBD1. V was clipped by 10 bases and J by 7 bases; unmatched bases: 8. Germline V lookup: CDR1 ENHRY, CDR2 SYGVKD. The CDR3 sequence is 13 residues long. The CDR3 DNA is TGTGCCACCTCACAGACAGGGGTTGAAAAACTGTTTTTT. Amino acids: CATSQTGVEKLFF.

This sequence joins TRBV5-1 and TRBJ2-5, with unresolved D. The CDR3 covers 14 residues. Germline CDR1 SGHRS, CDR2 YFSETQ. Trimming took off 0 bases at V and 1 base at J, with 7 bases between the two ends. CDR3 loop: CASSLVGPQETQYF. CDR3 nucleotide sequence: TGCGCCAGCAGCTTGGTAGGGCCCCAAGAGACCCAGTACTTC.

This clonotype appeared many times. The CDR3 nucleotides are TGTGCCAGCAGCCCCGGTGGGAGCTCCTACGAGCAGTACTTC. The encoded protein is CASSPGGSSYEQYF. This chain links TRBV7-9 with TRBJ2-7; TRBD2 is a possible D gene (5 bases). Germline V lookup: CDR1 SEHNR, CDR2 FQNEAQ (reference sequence). This CDR3 comprises 14 residues. The germline V and J ends were trimmed by 5 bases and 0 bases, with 11 bases remaining between them.

V gene TRBV21-1 combines with J gene TRBJ2-7; the table's TRBD1 call for D was not verified on the DNA. TRBV21-1 is tagged as a pseudogene. The CDR3 spans 20 residues. The CDR3 region has the DNA TGTGCCAGCAGCTCCGTGGAAGTAAGAATCGAGGGGAAATCTTTTTACGAGCAGTACGTC. As protein: CASSSVEVRIEGKSFYEQYV.

The chain couples TRBV6-2 or TRBV6-3 to TRBJ2-4, with D perhaps TRBD2 (5 bases). The germline CDR1 and CDR2 sequences are MNHEY and SVGEGT. This CDR3 is 13 amino acids long. Deletions cut 6 bases from V and 9 bases from J, with 15 bases between. The CDR3 protein is CASSQAGVGIQYF. As DNA, the CDR3 is TGTGCCAGCAGCCAGGCCGGGGTGGGCATTCAGTACTTC.

This clonotype appeared a few times. The chain has TRBV6-5 and TRBJ2-1; 8 bases agree with TRBD1. Germline V CDR1 and CDR2: MNHEY, SVGAGI. The CDR3 contains 16 residues. V was pared by 0 bases and J by 5 bases, with 6 bases of the junction left unmatched. CDR3 loop: CASSYSLDRVNNEQFF. Here the CDR3 DNA reads TGTGCCAGCAGTTACTCGTTGGACAGGGTCAACAATGAGCAGTTCTTC.

V usage is TRBV20-1 and J usage is TRBJ2-3; the D gene could be TRBD1 or TRBD2 (5 bases each). The CDR3 loop spans 13 amino acids. Germline V gene data show CDR1 as DFQATT and CDR2 as SNEGSKA (reference sequence). V lost 6 bases, J lost 1 base, and 11 bases lay in between. This CDR3 reads CSALEGRTDTQYF. CDR3 DNA sequence: TGCAGTGCCCTCGAGGGGCGCACAGATACGCAGTATTTT.

In its sample, this clonotype was seen a few times. V and J are TRBV12-3 or TRBV12-4 and TRBJ2-7, with a possible D match to TRBD2 (6 bases). The V end was cut by 5 bases, the J end by 0 bases, with 14 bases between. The CDR3 has 15 amino acids. CDR3 residues: CASSGGRGNSYEQYF. CDR3 nucleotides: TGTGCCAGCAGTGGGGGACGGGGGAACTCCTACGAGCAGTACTTC.

This clonotype was seen a few times. The chain uses TRBV7-9 and TRBJ1-5; D is perhaps TRBD1 (5 bases). The CDR3 is made up of 14 amino acids. V was trimmed by 4 bases and J by 3 bases, leaving 10 bases between them. The V gene's germline CDR1 is SEHNR and CDR2 FQNEAQ (reference sequence). The CDR3 coding sequence is TGTGCCAGCAGCTCGGGACCGATCAATCAGCCCCAGCATTTT. As protein: CASSSGPINQPQHF.

This clonotype was observed once. This chain connects TRBV2 to TRBJ1-1; D perhaps matches TRBD1 (5 bases). The germline CDR1 and CDR2 sequences are SNHLY and FYNNEI. V gave up 8 bases and J gave up 7 bases, with 14 bases separating them. The CDR3 is made up of 12 amino acids. CDR3 bases: TGTGCCAGCGGGGGGAGGGGTCTTGAAGCTTTCTTT. Translation: CASGGRGLEAFF.

This clonotype was seen a handful of times. V usage is TRBV27 and J usage is TRBJ1-2, with 10 bases lining up with TRBD1. V lost 3 bases and J lost 8; bases outside the gene matches: 6. The CDR3 extends over 14 amino acids. The V gene's germline CDR1 is MNHEY and CDR2 SMNVEV (reference sequence). CDR3 bases: TGTGCCAGCAGTTTGACAGGGGGCATGCGAGGCTACACCTTC. Residues: CASSLTGGMRGYTF.

This clonotype was counted between two and nine times. The rearrangement links TRBV5-1 to TRBJ2-1; D gene uncertain. The V end was cut by 4 bases, the J end by 0 bases, with 14 bases between. Germline V lookup: CDR1 SGHRS, CDR2 YFSETQ. The CDR3 spans 16 residues. The CDR3 region is CASSRTPRSSYNEQFF. The CDR3 DNA sequence: TGCGCCAGCAGCCGTACCCCCAGGAGCTCCTACAATGAGCAGTTCTTC.

This clonotype was picked up a small number of times. The CDR3 is CASSQEFPGGGNGYTF. The CDR3 region has the DNA TGCGCCAGCAGCCAAGAGTTTCCCGGGGGAGGGAATGGCTACACCTTC. The chain carries TRBV4-1 and TRBJ1-2, with a possible D match to TRBD1 (5 bases). This CDR3 has 16 amino acids. Trimming shortened V by 0 bases and J by 6 bases, and 17 bases separated the two germline ends. Germline lookup yields CDR1 MGHRA and CDR2 YSYEKL.

This chain uses TRBV6-2 or TRBV6-3 with TRBJ2-7, with D unresolved. Germline CDR1 MNHEY, CDR2 SVGEGT. CDR3 size: 12 residues. Trimming stripped 7 bases from V and 0 bases from J, with 7 bases between. CDR3 region: CASTKPSYEQYF. In nucleotides, the CDR3 is TGTGCCAGCACTAAACCCTCCTACGAGCAGTACTTC.

The rearrangement uses TRBV7-9 and TRBJ2-4; no clear D gene. CDR3 length equals 11 residues. Trimming pared 3 bases from V and 8 bases from J, leaving 5 bases between. Germline CDR1 reads SEHNR; CDR2 reads FQNEAQ (reference sequence). Written as DNA, the CDR3 is TGTGCCAGCAGCTTTTCGGACATTCAGTACTTC. Amino acid sequence: CASSFSDIQYF.

The gene calls are TRBV27 and TRBJ2-2, with D maybe TRBD2 (6 bases). Per germline, CDR1 MNHEY and CDR2 SMNVEV (reference sequence). The CDR3 spans 12 residues. V was cut by 9 bases and J by 6 bases, with 11 bases left in between. CDR3 sequence reads: CASWGGAGELFF. For the CDR3, the DNA is TGTGCCAGTTGGGGAGGCGCCGGGGAGCTGTTTTTT.